The entry below gives a single T cell receptor (beta chain) sequence along with its context. In the original processing: Amplification of reference gene primers provided the estimated nucleated cell counts. TCRdb keeps only in-frame clones here, not all; method: immunoSEQ multiplex PCR. V, J and clone size reflect that table, while D and trimming were determined from the DNA. The repertoire includes 50,000 to 80,000 clones, 88% of them detected once, and over 9.5% sits in the top ten. This entry belongs to a study of blood T cell repertoires in COVID-19. Looking at the study overall: Specimens from acute and convalescent COVID-19 originated in the United States, Italy and Spain. PBMCs, B-cell-depleted T cells, or T cells provided the cDNA or gDNA that made up the material.

In terms of age and location, participants ranged from roughly 18 to 89 years and lived in about 25 US areas. The length of the CDR3 is 15 residues. The ends were cut back, 4 bases at V and 8 bases at J, with 20 bases in the middle. The V gene's germline CDR1 is LNHDA and CDR2 SQIVND (reference sequence). Sequenced material: PBMCs or T cells enriched from blood (not recorded which). The source of this sequence is a woman between 35 and 50 years old who had recovered from COVID-19. The chain couples TRBV19 to TRBJ2-5; possible D gene TRBD2, 5 bases. The DNA of the CDR3 is TGTGCCAGTAGTAGGGCCGGAACAGAGGGCTTCACCCAGTACTTC. Residues: CASSRAGTEGFTQYF.